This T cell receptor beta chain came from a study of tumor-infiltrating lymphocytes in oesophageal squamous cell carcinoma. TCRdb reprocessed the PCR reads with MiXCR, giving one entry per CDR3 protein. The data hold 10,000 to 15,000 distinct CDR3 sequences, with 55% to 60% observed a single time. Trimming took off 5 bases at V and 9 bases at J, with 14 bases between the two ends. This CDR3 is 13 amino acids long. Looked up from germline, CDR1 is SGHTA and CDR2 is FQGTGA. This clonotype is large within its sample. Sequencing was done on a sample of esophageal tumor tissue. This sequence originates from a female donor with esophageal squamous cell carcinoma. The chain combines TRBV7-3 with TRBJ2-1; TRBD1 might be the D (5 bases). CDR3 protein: CASSVDREREQFF. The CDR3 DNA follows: TGTGCCAGCAGCGTCGACAGAGAACGTGAGCAGTTCTTC.